A single sample gave rise to the 14 T cell receptor beta chains below, sequenced in a study of Tregs in tolerant kidney transplant recipients. Sequencing was performed with immunoSEQ multiplex PCR; in TCRdb, only in-frame clones are kept and a portion is missing. The sample holds 90,000 to 120,000 clones, nearly 90% seen once. The sample was CD4+ T cells from blood, taken before the transplant. Receptors originate from a human donor who received a combined kidney and bone marrow transplant.

V and J are TRBV9 and TRBJ2-3, with TRBD2 matching 8 bases. J lost 2 bases, V lost 0 bases, and 5 bases had no gene match. The CDR3 spans 16 residues. Germline V lookup: CDR1 SGDLS, CDR2 YYNGEE. The CDR3 DNA reads TGTGCCAGCAGCGTAGGAGGCGGGGGGTTCACAGATACGCAGTATTTT. It encodes CASSVGGGGFTDTQYF.

The chain employs TRBV19 and TRBJ1-5; the D gene is possibly TRBD1 (5 bases). The ends were cut back, 4 bases at V and 9 bases at J, with 16 bases in the middle. The germline V gene has CDR1 LNHDA and CDR2 SQIVND (reference sequence). This CDR3 spans 14 amino acids. In DNA, the CDR3 is TGTGCCAGTAGTAGCCGACAGTTCCCATCGCCCCAGCATTTT. Translated: CASSSRQFPSPQHF. Variable domain in full (rest from reference TRBV19 and TRBJ1-5): DGGITQSPKYLFRKEGQNVTLSCEQNLNHDAMYWYRQDPGQGLRLIYYSQIVNDFQKGDIAEGYSVSREKKESFPLTVTSAQKNPTAFYLCASSSRQFPSPQHFGDGTRLSIL.

This chain joins TRBV5-6 and TRBJ1-2, with 8 bases that match TRBD1. Per germline, CDR1 SGHDT and CDR2 YYEEEE. CDR3 size: 14 residues. The V gene end was trimmed by 3 bases and the J gene end by 8 bases; junction bases not matched to a gene: 9. The CDR3 loop reads CASSWGQEGYGYTF. The CDR3 region has the DNA TGTGCCAGCAGCTGGGGACAGGAGGGGTACGGCTACACCTTC.

The rearrangement joins TRBV7-2 to TRBJ2-2; 7 bases line up with TRBD1. Germline lookup yields CDR1 SGHTA and CDR2 FQGNSA. The CDR3 totals 13 residues. J lost 9 bases, V lost 7 bases, and 8 bases had no gene match. In DNA, the CDR3 is TGTGCCAGCACCCGACAGGGTCTCCGGGAGCTGTTTTTT. Its protein is CASTRQGLRELFF.

The CDR3 nucleotides are TGTGCCAGCAGCTTGGGGCGGGGAAACACAGATACGCAGTATTTT. It is translated as CASSLGRGNTDTQYF. The chain carries TRBV5-5 and TRBJ2-3; TRBD2 might be the D (6 bases). CDR1 and CDR2 (germline): SGHKS, YYEKEE (reference sequence). Trimming cost V 0 bases and J 2 bases, with 10 bases left between them. The CDR3 is 15 residues long.

J is TRBJ2-7 and V is TRBV30, with D tentatively TRBD1 (6 bases). Per germline, CDR1 GTSNPN and CDR2 SVGIG (reference sequence). The CDR3 sequence is 13 residues long. The germline V and J ends were trimmed by 5 bases and 1 base, with 12 bases remaining between them. The CDR3 nucleotides are TGTGCCTGGGGAAAGGGACATTCCTACGAGCAGTACTTC. Translating it yields CAWGKGHSYEQYF.

J is TRBJ2-7 and V is TRBV19, with TRBD2 identical over 12 bases. The V gene's germline CDR1 is LNHDA and CDR2 SQIVND (reference sequence). V gave up 1 base and J gave up 4 bases; unmatched junction bases: 2. The CDR3 sequence is 15 residues long. The CDR3 DNA reads as TGTGCCAGTAGTATAGCCGGGACTAGCGGGTACGAGCAGTACTTC. This translates into CASSIAGTSGYEQYF.

This chain links TRBV6-1 with TRBJ2-6, with TRBD1 identical over 9 bases. The CDR3 has 15 residues. V shed 5 bases, J shed 2 bases, and the junction held 1 base outside the gene matches. CDR1 MNHNS and CDR2 SASEGT come from the germline V gene. This chain's CDR3 is CASSTGGAGANVLTF. The CDR3 bases are TGTGCCAGCAGTACAGGGGGCGCTGGGGCCAACGTCCTGACTTTC.

The genes are TRBV11-2 and TRBJ2-7; D perhaps matches TRBD1 (5 bases). The germline gives CDR1 SGHAT, CDR2 FQNNGV. V lost 3 bases and J 2 bases, leaving 14 bases between the germline ends. The CDR3 runs to 15 residues. The CDR3 DNA reads TGTGCCAGCAGCTTTAATATGGCAGGGACCTACGAGCAGTACTTC. As protein: CASSFNMAGTYEQYF. Filled out from reference TRBV11-2 and TRBJ2-7, the complete variable domain reads EAGVAQSPRYKIIEKRQSVAFWCNPISGHATLYWYQQILGQGPKLLIQFQNNGVVDDSQLPKDRFSAERLKGVDSTLKIQPAKLEDSAVYLCASSFNMAGTYEQYFGPGTRLTVT.

The genes are TRBV19 and TRBJ2-3, with a weak D call TRBD1 (5 bases). This CDR3 spans 14 amino acids. V was pared by 5 bases and J by 2 bases, with 11 bases between. In germline, CDR1 is LNHDA, CDR2 SQIVND (reference sequence). For the CDR3, the DNA is TGTGCCAGTAGTGACAGCGATGCCACAGATACGCAGTATTTT. Protein: CASSDSDATDTQYF.

The rearrangement joins TRBV6-5 to TRBJ1-5, with a possible D match to TRBD1 (5 bases). Germline V CDR1 and CDR2: MNHEY, SVGAGI. Trimming removed 1 base from V and 7 bases from J, with 17 bases in between. This CDR3 has 16 amino acids. The CDR3 sequence: CASSYYTAGKMQPQHF. In DNA, the CDR3 is TGTGCCAGCAGTTACTACACGGCAGGGAAGATGCAGCCCCAGCATTTT.

The chain combines TRBV7-9 with TRBJ2-5; possible D gene TRBD2, 5 bases. Trimming cost V 6 bases and J 4 bases, with 18 bases left between them. Germline V gene data show CDR1 as SEHNR and CDR2 as FQNEAQ (reference sequence). The CDR3 contains 15 residues. The CDR3 DNA sequence: TGTGCCAGCAGTGCGGCCAAGGGCGGAGGAGAGACCCAGTACTTC. It translates to CASSAAKGGGETQYF.

The rearrangement joins TRBV10-2 to TRBJ2-7; D is perhaps TRBD2 (6 bases). CDR3 length: 15 residues. Germline lookup yields CDR1 WSHSY and CDR2 SAAADI. The germline V and J ends were trimmed by 2 bases and 5 bases, with 16 bases remaining between them. CDR3 protein: CASSEAEGITHEQYF. As DNA, the CDR3 is TGCGCCAGCAGTGAGGCGGAGGGGATAACCCACGAGCAGTACTTC.

The chain employs TRBV11-3 and TRBJ2-3; no reliable D call. From germline, CDR1 is SGHNT and CDR2 YENEEA. The CDR3 is 14 residues long. V lost 3 bases to trimming and J lost 1 base, with 8 bases between them. CDR3 loop: CASSLNPGTDTQYF. The CDR3, as DNA: TGTGCCAGCAGCTTGAACCCGGGCACAGATACGCAGTATTTT.